The 12 T cell receptor beta chains presented below share a single source sample, sequenced in a study of T cell responses to AZD1222 COVID-19 vaccine. The data were produced by immunoSEQ multiplex PCR, yet TCRdb's version contains in-frame clones alone and is incomplete. Of 90,000 to 110,000 clones listed, roughly nine tenths are singletons. This specimen was peripheral blood, taken on day 0 of AZD1222 vaccination. Receptors were obtained from an adult in good health.

In this sample, this clone turned up once. The chain has TRBV2 and TRBJ1-5; D gene uncertain. V lost 0 bases and J lost 3, with 12 bases in between. The CDR3 loop spans 16 amino acids. CDR1 is SNHLY, CDR2 FYNNEI, per germline. CDR3 sequence: CASSEALMPLNQPQHF. Here the CDR3 DNA reads TGTGCCAGCAGTGAAGCGCTTATGCCTCTCAATCAGCCCCAGCATTTT. The variable domain in full, with the rest retrieved from reference TRBV2 and TRBJ1-5, is EPEVTQTPSHQVTQMGQEVILRCVPISNHLYFYWYRQILGQKVEFLVSFYNNEISEKSEIFDDQFSVERPDGSNFTLKIRSTKLEDSAMYFCASSEALMPLNQPQHFGDGTRLSIL.

The genes are TRBV7-2 and TRBJ1-4; 9 bases line up with TRBD1. Losses at the gene ends were 5 bases for V and 8 bases for J; bases not matched to a gene: 6. The CDR3 loop spans 14 amino acids. Germline V gene sequence: CDR1 SGHTA, CDR2 FQGNSA. CDR3 sequence reads: CASSRDRVPEKLFF. The CDR3, as DNA: TGTGCCAGCAGCCGGGACAGGGTCCCCGAAAAACTGTTTTTT. The full variable domain, in which reference TRBV7-2 and TRBJ1-4 provide the parts outside the CDR3, is GAGVSQSPSNKVTEKGKDVELRCDPISGHTALYWYRQSLGQGLEFLIYFQGNSAPDKSGLPSDRFSAERTGGSVSTLTIQRTQQEDSAVYLCASSRDRVPEKLFFGSGTQLSVL.

CDR3 residues: CASRGHGARADTEAFF. For the CDR3, the DNA is TGTGCCAGCAGGGGCCACGGGGCGCGGGCGGACACTGAAGCTTTCTTT. The J gene is TRBJ1-1, the V gene TRBV2, with D maybe TRBD1 (5 bases). The length of the CDR3 is 16 residues. V was shortened by 6 bases and J by 3 bases, with 20 bases between the two germline ends. In germline, CDR1 is SNHLY, CDR2 FYNNEI.

This chain connects TRBV3-1 (or the pseudogene TRBV3-2) to TRBJ1-3; no definite D call. Trimming shortened V by 6 bases and J by 7 bases, and 19 bases separated the two germline ends. Germline CDR1 is LGHDT and CDR2 is YNNKEL (reference sequence). CDR3 size: 15 residues. Written as DNA, the CDR3 is TGTGCCAGCAGACCTGAATGGACCAGTGGGAACACCATATATTTT. This translates into CASRPEWTSGNTIYF.

Worth noting for this clone: The sample contains more than one DNA sequence encoding this CDR3. This sequence joins TRBV7-9 and TRBJ1-5, with 7 bases that match TRBD1. The CDR3 length is 14 residues. Germline CDR1 is SEHNR and CDR2 is FQNEAQ (reference sequence). J lost 6 bases, V lost 1 base, and 3 bases had no gene match. The CDR3 DNA is TGTGCCAGCAGCTTAGGGACAGGAGTTCAGCCCCAGCATTTT. It is translated as CASSLGTGVQPQHF. The full variable domain, in which reference TRBV7-9 and TRBJ1-5 provide the parts outside the CDR3, is DTGVSQNPRHKITKRGQNVTFRCDPISEHNRLYWYRQTLGQGPEFLTYFQNEAQLEKSRLLSDRFSAERPKGSFSTLEIQRTEQGDSAMYLCASSLGTGVQPQHFGDGTRLSIL.

This clone has a single count. The chain employs TRBV7-2 and TRBJ1-2, with unresolved D. Germline V gives CDR1 SGHTA, CDR2 FQGNSA. The CDR3 consists of 14 residues. Trimming pared 6 bases from V and 5 bases from J, leaving 16 bases between. CDR3 residues: CASSFVRTEYGYTF. The CDR3 region has the DNA TGTGCCAGCAGTTTCGTGCGGACGGAGTATGGCTACACCTTC.

In its sample, this clone was seen once. The rearrangement uses TRBV10-1 and TRBJ2-2, with a tentative D call TRBD1 (6 bases). The ends were cut back, 4 bases at V and 4 bases at J, with 13 bases in the middle. Germline assignment: CDR1 WNHNN and CDR2 SYGVQD (reference sequence). This CDR3 is built from 15 residues. The CDR3 here is CASSGGRGTTGELFF. CDR3 sequence (DNA): TGCGCCAGCAGTGGGGGCAGGGGTACCACCGGGGAGCTGTTTTTT.

As DNA, the CDR3 is TGTGCCTGGAGGGAGGGGTATAATTCACCCCTCCACTTT. Translating gives CAWREGYNSPLHF. This chain connects TRBV30 to TRBJ1-6; D may be TRBD1 (5 bases). The germline gives CDR1 GTSNPN, CDR2 SVGIG (reference sequence). The CDR3 loop spans 13 amino acids. Trimming took 3 bases from V and 4 from J, leaving 7 bases between them.

The gene calls are TRBV30 and TRBJ1-2, with D possibly being TRBD1 (5 bases). V was clipped by 5 bases and J by 5 bases, with 12 bases between them. The V gene's germline CDR1 is GTSNPN and CDR2 SVGIG (reference sequence). The CDR3 extends over 12 amino acids. The CDR3 loop is CAWSVGEYGYTF. The CDR3 DNA sequence: TGTGCCTGGTCAGTGGGGGAGTATGGCTACACCTTC. Full variable domain (outside the CDR3, taken from reference TRBV30 and TRBJ1-2): SQTIHQWPATLVQPVGSPLSLECTVEGTSNPNLYWYRQAAGRGLQLLFYSVGIGQISSEVPQNLSASRPQDRQFILSSKKLLLSDSGFYLCAWSVGEYGYTFGSGTRLTVV.

The V call is TRBV6-6, the J call TRBJ2-2; D is unresolved. The ends were cut back, 2 bases at V and 8 bases at J, with 12 bases in the middle. Germline CDR1 is MNHNY and CDR2 is SVGAGI (reference sequence). CDR3 size: 14 residues. CDR3 in DNA: TGTGCCAGCAGTTACCGTGAGTCCCGGGGGGAGCTGTTTTTT. Amino acid sequence: CASSYRESRGELFF.

This chain joins TRBV7-8 and TRBJ1-5; 9 nucleotides line up with TRBD1. V was pared by 0 bases and J by 4 bases, with 7 bases of the junction left unmatched. The CDR3 extends over 17 amino acids. The germline V gene encodes CDR1 SGHVS and CDR2 FQNEAQ. CDR3 residues: CASSLAPGQGHNQPQHF. The CDR3 coding sequence is TGTGCCAGCAGCTTAGCACCGGGACAGGGACATAATCAGCCCCAGCATTTT. The whole variable domain, filled in from reference TRBV7-8 and TRBJ1-5, reads GAGVSQSPRYKVAKRGQDVALRCDPISGHVSLFWYQQALGQGPEFLTYFQNEAQLDKSGLPSDRFFAERPEGSVSTLKIQRTQQEDSAVYLCASSLAPGQGHNQPQHFGDGTRLSIL.

The genes are TRBV3-1 (or the pseudogene TRBV3-2) and TRBJ1-4; D unresolved. Trimming pared 1 base from V and 7 bases from J, leaving 4 bases between. Germline values: CDR1 LGHDT, CDR2 YNNKEL (reference sequence). The CDR3 sequence is 12 residues long. CDR3 sequence (DNA): TGTGCCAGCAGCCAAGTAGGTGAAAAACTGTTTTTT. Translated, it gives CASSQVGEKLFF.